This T cell receptor beta chain was captured by sequencing in a study of T-cell reconstitution after alpha-beta-depleted transplantation in children. Germline V lookup: CDR1 SGHDT, CDR2 YYEEEE. J was trimmed by 0 bases and V by 4 bases; bases with no gene match: 6. The CDR3 is 15 residues long. Unique molecular identifiers were incorporated when the TCRbeta library was constructed. TCRdb fed the PCR reads into MiXCR, producing one record per CDR3 protein. The sample holds about 340,000 distinct CDR3 sequences, about 9.4% seen once. At least ten counts were recorded for this clonotype. The chain combines TRBV5-6 with TRBJ2-5, with 7 bases identical to TRBD1. This specimen was PBMCs from the stem cell graft donor, taken from the stem cell graft. This clonotype was sampled from a human donor who donated a stem cell graft to a child with acute lymphoblastic leukemia. CDR3 sequence: CASSQRTGYQETQYF. In nucleotides, the CDR3 is TGTGCCAGCAGCCAACGGACAGGCTACCAAGAGACCCAGTACTTC. Drawing the rest from reference TRBV5-6 and TRBJ2-5, the complete variable domain is DAGVTQSPTHLIKTRGQQVTLRCSPKSGHDTVSWYQQALGQGPQFIFQYYEEEERQRGNFPDRFSGHQFPNYSSELNVNALLLGDSALYLCASSQRTGYQETQYFGPGTRLLVL.